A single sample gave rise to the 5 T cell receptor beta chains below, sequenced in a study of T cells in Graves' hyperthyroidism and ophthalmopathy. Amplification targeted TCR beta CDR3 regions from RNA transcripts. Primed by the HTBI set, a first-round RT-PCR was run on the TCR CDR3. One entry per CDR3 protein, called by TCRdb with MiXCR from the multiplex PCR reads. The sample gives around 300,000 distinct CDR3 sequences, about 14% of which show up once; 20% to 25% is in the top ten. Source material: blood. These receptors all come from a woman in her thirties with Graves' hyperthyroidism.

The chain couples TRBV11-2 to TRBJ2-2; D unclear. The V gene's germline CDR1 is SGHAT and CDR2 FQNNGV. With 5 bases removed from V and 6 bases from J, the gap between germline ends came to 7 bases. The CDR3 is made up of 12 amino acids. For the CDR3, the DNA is TGTGCCAGCAGCATCGTCGCCGGGGAGCTGTTTTTT. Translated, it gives CASSIVAGELFF.

CDR3 sequence: CASSQDVGGGRVSNEQFF. Written as DNA, the CDR3 is TGTGCCAGCAGCCAAGACGTAGGAGGCGGGAGGGTTTCCAATGAGCAGTTCTTC. The genes are TRBV11-1 and TRBJ2-1; 9 nucleotides align to TRBD2. The CDR3 has 18 amino acids. Per germline, CDR1 SGHAT and CDR2 FQDESV (reference sequence). V was clipped by 5 bases and J by 6 bases; unmatched bases: 17.

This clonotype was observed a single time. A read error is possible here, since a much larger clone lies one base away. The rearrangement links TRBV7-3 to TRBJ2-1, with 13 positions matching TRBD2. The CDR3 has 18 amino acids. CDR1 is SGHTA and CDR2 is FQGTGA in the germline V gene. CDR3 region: CASSLSGTSGIRVNEQVF. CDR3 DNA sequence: TGTGCCAGCAGCTTAAGTGGGACTAGCGGGATTCGCGTCAATGAGCAGGTCTTC.

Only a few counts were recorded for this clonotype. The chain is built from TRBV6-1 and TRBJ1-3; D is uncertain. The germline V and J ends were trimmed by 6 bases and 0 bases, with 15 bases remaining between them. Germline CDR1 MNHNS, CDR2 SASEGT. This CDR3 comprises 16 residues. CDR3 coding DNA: TGTGCCAGCAGCACGAGACGGGCTTACTCTGGAAACACCATATATTTT. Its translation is CASSTRRAYSGNTIYF.

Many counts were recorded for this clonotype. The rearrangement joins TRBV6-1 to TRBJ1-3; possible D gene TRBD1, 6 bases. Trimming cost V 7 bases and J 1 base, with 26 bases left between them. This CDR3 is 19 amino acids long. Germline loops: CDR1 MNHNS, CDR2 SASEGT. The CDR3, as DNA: TGTGCCAGCACCCCGCGCGGGGGCGTTATATATTTGTCTGGAAACACCATATATTTT. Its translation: CASTPRGGVIYLSGNTIYF.